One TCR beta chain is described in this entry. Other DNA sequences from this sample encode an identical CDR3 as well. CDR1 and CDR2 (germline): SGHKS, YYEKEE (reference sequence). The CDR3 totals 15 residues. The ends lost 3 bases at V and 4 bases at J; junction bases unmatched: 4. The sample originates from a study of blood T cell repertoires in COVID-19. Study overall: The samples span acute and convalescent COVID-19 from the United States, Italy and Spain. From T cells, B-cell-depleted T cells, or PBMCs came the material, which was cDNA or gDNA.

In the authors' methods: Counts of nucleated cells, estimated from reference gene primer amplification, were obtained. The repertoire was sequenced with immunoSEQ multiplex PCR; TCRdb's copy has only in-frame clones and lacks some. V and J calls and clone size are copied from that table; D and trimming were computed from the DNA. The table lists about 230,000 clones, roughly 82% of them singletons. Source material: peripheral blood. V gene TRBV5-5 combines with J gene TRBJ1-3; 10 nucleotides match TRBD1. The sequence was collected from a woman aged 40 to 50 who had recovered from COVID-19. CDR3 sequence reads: CASSWGQGSGNTIYF. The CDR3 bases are TGTGCCAGCAGCTGGGGACAGGGGTCAGGAAACACCATATATTTT.